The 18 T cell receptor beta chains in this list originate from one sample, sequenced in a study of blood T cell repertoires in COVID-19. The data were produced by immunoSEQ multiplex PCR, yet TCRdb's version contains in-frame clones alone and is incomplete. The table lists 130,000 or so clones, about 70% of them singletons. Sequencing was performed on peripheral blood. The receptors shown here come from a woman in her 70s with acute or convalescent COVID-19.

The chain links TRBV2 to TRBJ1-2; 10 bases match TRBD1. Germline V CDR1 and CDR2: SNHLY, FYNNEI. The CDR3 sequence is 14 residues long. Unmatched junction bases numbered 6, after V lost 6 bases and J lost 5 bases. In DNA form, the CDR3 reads TGTGCCAGCAGGCCCAGACAGGGGGCGTATGGCTACACCTTC. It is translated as CASRPRQGAYGYTF.

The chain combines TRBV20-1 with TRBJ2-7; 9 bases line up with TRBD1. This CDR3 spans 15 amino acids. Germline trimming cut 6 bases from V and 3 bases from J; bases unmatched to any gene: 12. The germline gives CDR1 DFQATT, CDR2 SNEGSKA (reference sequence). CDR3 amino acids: CSASGTGGFHYEQYF. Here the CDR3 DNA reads TGCAGTGCCAGTGGTACAGGGGGCTTTCACTACGAGCAGTACTTC.

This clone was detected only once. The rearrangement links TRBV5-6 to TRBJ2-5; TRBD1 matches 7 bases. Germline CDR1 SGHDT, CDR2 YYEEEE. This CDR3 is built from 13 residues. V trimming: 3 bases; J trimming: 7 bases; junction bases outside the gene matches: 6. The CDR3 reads CASSSTGVGTQYF. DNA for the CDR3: TGTGCCAGCAGCTCCACAGGGGTGGGGACCCAGTACTTC.

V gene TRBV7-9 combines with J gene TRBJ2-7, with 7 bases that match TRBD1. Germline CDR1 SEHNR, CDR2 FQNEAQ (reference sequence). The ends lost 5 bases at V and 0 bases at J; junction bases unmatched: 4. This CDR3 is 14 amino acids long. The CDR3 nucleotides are TGTGCCAGCAGCAGGGACAGCCTCTCCTACGAGCAGTACTTC. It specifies CASSRDSLSYEQYF. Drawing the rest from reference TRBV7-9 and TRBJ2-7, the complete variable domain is DTGVSQNPRHKITKRGQNVTFRCDPISEHNRLYWYRQTLGQGPEFLTYFQNEAQLEKSRLLSDRFSAERPKGSFSTLEIQRTEQGDSAMYLCASSRDSLSYEQYFGPGTRLTVT.

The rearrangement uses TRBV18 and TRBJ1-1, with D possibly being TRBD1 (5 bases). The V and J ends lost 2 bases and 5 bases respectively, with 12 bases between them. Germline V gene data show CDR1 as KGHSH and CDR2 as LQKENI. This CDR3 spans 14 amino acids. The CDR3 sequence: CASSPRGQQTEAFF. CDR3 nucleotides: TGTGCCAGCTCACCAAGGGGCCAGCAAACTGAAGCTTTCTTT.

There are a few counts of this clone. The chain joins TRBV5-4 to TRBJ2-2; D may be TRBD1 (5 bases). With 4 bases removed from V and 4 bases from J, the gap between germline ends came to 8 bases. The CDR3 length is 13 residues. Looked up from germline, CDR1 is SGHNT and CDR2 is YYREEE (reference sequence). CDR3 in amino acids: CASSTDSTGELFF. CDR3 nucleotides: TGTGCCAGCAGCACCGACAGCACCGGGGAGCTGTTTTTT.

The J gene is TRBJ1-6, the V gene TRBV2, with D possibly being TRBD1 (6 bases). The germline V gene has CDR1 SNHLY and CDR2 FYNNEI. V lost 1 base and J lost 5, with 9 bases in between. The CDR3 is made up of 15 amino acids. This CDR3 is CASSEGGRDNSPLHF. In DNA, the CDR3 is TGTGCCAGCAGTGAAGGGGGGCGAGATAATTCACCCCTCCACTTT. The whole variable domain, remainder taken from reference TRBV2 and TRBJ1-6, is EPEVTQTPSHQVTQMGQEVILRCVPISNHLYFYWYRQILGQKVEFLVSFYNNEISEKSEIFDDQFSVERPDGSNFTLKIRSTKLEDSAMYFCASSEGGRDNSPLHFGNGTRLTVT.

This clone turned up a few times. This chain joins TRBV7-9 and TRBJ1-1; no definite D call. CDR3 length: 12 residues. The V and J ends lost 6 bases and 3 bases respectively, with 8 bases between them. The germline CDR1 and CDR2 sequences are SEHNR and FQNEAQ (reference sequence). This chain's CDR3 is CASSWAYTEAFF. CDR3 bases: TGTGCCAGCAGTTGGGCGTACACTGAAGCTTTCTTT.

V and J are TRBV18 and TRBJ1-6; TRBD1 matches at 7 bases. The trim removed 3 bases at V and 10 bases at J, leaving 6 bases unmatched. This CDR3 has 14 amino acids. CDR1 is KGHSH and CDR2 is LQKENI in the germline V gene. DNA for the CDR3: TGTGCCAGCTCACCCGACAGGGTTCGGTCACCCCTCCACTTT. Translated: CASSPDRVRSPLHF.

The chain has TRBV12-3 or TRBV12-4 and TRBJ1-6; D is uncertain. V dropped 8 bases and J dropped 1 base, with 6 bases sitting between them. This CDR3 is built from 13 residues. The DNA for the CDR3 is TGTGCCAGCCGTAGATCCTATAATTCACCCCTCCACTTT. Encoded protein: CASRRSYNSPLHF.

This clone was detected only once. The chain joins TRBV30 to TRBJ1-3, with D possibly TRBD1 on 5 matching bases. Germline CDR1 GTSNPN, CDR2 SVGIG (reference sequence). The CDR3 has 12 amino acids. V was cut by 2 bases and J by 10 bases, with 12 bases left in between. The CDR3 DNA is TGTGCCTGGAGTCAAGACAGTAGGACCATATATTTT. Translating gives CAWSQDSRTIYF.

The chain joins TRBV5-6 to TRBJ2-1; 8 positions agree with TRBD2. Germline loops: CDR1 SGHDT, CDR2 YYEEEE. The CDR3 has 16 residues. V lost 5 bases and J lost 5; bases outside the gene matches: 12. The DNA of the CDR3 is TGTGCCAGCAGTTTTCAGGGCCCAGCGGGGGACAATGAGCAGTTCTTC. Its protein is CASSFQGPAGDNEQFF. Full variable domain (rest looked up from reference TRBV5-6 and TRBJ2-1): DAGVTQSPTHLIKTRGQQVTLRCSPKSGHDTVSWYQQALGQGPQFIFQYYEEEERQRGNFPDRFSGHQFPNYSSELNVNALLLGDSALYLCASSFQGPAGDNEQFFGPGTRLTVL.

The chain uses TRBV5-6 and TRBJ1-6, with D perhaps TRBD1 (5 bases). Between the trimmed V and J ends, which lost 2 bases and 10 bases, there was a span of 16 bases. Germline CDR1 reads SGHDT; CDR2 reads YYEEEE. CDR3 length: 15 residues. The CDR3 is CASSFRDYLASPLHF. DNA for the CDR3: TGTGCCAGCAGCTTCCGGGACTACTTGGCGTCACCCCTCCACTTT.

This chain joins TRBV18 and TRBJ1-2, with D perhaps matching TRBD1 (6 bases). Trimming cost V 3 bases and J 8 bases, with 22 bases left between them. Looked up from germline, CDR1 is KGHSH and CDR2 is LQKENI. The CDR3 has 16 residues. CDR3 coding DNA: TGTGCCAGCTCACCCTCTTCGGGGGGCGCATTCTACGGCTACACCTTC. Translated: CASSPSSGGAFYGYTF. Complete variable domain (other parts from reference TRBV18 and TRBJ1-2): NAGVMQNPRHLVRRRGQEARLRCSPMKGHSHVYWYRQLPEEGLKFMVYLQKENIIDESGMPKERFSAEFPKEGPSILRIQQVVRGDSAAYFCASSPSSGGAFYGYTFGSGTRLTVV.

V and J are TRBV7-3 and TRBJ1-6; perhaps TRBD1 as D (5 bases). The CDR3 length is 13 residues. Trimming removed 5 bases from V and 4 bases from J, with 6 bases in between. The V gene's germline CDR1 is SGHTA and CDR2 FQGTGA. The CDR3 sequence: CASSRGYNSPLHF. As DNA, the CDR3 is TGTGCCAGCAGCAGGGGTTATAATTCACCCCTCCACTTT.

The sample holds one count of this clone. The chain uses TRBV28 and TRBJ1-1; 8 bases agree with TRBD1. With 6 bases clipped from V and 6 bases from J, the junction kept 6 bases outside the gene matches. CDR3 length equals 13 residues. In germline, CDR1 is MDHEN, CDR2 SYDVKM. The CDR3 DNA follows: TGTGCCAGCAGGTGGACAGGGTCGGCTGAAGCTTTCTTT. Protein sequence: CASRWTGSAEAFF.

CDR3 nucleotides: TGTGCCAGCAGTTACGGCCCGGGGGGCGAGCAGTACTTC. This translates into CASSYGPGGEQYF. The V gene is TRBV6-6, the J gene TRBJ2-7; 7 bases are a match to TRBD2. Germline lookup yields CDR1 MNHNY and CDR2 SVGAGI (reference sequence). The CDR3 spans 13 residues. The junction had 4 bases not matched to a gene; V was cut back by 2 bases and J by 6 bases.

The chain's CDR3 is CASSPSGTSGGAGEQFF. The DNA for the CDR3 is TGTGCCAGCAGCCCGTCGGGGACTAGCGGGGGGGCAGGTGAGCAGTTCTTC. V gene TRBV3-1 (or the pseudogene TRBV3-2) combines with J gene TRBJ2-1, with TRBD2 matching 16 bases. J lost 9 bases, V lost 4 bases, and 9 bases had no gene match. The CDR3 runs to 17 residues. CDR1 is LGHDT and CDR2 is YNNKEL in the germline V gene (reference sequence).